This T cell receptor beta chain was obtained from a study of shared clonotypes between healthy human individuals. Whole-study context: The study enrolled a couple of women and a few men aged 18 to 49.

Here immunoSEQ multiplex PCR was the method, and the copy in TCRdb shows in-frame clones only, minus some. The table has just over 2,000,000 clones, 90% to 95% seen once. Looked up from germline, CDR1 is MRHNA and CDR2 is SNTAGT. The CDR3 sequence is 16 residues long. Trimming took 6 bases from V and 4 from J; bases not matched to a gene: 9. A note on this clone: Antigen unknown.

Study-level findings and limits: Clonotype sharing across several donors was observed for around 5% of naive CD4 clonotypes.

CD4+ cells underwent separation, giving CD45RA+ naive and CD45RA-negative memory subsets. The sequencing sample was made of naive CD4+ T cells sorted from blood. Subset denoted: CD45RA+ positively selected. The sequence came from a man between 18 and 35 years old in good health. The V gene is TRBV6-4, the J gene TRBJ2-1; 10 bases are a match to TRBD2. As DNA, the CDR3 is TGTGCCAGCAGCCGGGGTAGGACTAGCGGATACAATGAGCAGTTCTTC. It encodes CASSRGRTSGYNEQFF.